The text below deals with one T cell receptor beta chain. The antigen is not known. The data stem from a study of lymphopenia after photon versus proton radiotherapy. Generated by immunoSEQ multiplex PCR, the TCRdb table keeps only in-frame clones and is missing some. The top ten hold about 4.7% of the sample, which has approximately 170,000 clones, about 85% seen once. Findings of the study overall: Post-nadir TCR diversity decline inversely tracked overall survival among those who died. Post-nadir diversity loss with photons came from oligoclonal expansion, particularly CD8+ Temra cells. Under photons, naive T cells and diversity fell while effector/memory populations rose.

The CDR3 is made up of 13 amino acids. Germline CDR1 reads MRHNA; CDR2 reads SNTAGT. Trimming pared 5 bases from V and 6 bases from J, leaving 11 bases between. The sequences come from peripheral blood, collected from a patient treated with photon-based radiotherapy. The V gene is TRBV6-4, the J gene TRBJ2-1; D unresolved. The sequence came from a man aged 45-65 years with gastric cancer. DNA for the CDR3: TGTGCCAGCAGTTCAACCTCCAGCAATGAGCAGTTCTTC. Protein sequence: CASSSTSSNEQFF.